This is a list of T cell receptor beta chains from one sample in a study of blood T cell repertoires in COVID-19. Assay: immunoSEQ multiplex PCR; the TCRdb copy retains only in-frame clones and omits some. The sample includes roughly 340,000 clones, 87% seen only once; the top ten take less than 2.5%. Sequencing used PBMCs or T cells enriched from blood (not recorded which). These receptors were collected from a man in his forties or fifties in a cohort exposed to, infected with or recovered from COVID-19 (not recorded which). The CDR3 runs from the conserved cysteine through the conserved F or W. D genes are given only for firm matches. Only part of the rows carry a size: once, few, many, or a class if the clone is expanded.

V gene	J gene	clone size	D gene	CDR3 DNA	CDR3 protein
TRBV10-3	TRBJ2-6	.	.	TGTGCCATCACCGGACAGCACTCCAGCTCTGGGGCCAACGTCCTGACTTTC	CAITGQHSSSGANVLTF
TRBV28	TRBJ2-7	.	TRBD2	TGTGCCAGCAGTTTTGGGGGAGGGTCCTACGAGCAGTACTTC	CASSFGGGSYEQYF
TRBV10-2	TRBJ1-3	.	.	TGCGCCAGCAGTGCGGCAGGGGGAAACACCATATATTTT	CASSAAGGNTIYF
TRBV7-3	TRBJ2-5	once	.	TGTGCCAGCAGCCGATCGGCGGTCGAGACCCAGTACTTC	CASSRSAVETQYF
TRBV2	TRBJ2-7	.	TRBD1	TGTGCCAGCAGTCGGGACAGGGCCTACGAGCAGTACTTC	CASSRDRAYEQYF
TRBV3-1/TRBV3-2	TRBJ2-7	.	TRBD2	TGTGCCAGCAGCCAAGATGAGACTAGCGGGCGCGAGCAGTACTTC	CASSQDETSGREQYF
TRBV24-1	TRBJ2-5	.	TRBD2	TGTGCCACCAGTGATTTGGGCGGGAGCGGTTTTCAAGAGACCCAGTACTTC	CATSDLGGSGFQETQYF
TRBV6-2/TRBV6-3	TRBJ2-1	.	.	TGTGCCAGCAGTTACTCGAAGAGTAGCGGCACCTACAATGAGCAGTTCTTC	CASSYSKSSGTYNEQFF
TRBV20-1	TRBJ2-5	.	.	TGCAGTGCTAGGCCGGGGGAGACCCAGTACTTC	CSARPGETQYF
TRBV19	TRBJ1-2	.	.	TGTGCCAGTAGTCCAGGAGGGGACTACTATGGCTACACCTTC	CASSPGGDYYGYTF
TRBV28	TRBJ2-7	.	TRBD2	TGTGCCAGCAGTTTACCCGAATCAGGACTAGCGGCGCAGAAGCACTTC	CASSLPESGLAAQKHF
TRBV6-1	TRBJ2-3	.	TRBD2	TGTGCCAGCAGTGAAAAGCTAGCGGGATGGTGGAATACGCAGTATTTT	CASSEKLAGWWNTQYF
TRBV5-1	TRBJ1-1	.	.	TGCGCCAGCAGTTCACACAGCACTGAAGCTTTCTTT	CASSSHSTEAFF
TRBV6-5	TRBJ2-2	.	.	TGTGCCAGCAGTTACGGGGCCAACACCGGGGAGCTGTTTTTT	CASSYGANTGELFF
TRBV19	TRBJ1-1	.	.	TGTGCCAGTAGTCTACAGTACAACACTGAAGCTTTCTTT	CASSLQYNTEAFF
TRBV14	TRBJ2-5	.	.	TGTGCCAGCAGCCCTCAGACTTGGGAGACCCAGTACTTC	CASSPQTWETQYF
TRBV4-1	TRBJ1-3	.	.	TGCGCCAGCAGCCAAGTGGAGAGGGCCTCTGGAAACACCATATATTTT	CASSQVERASGNTIYF
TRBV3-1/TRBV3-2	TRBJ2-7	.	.	TGTGCCAGCAGCACAAGGTCGGGGTGGAGGTTTTCCCGTTACGAGCAGTACTTC	CASSTRSGWRFSRYEQYF
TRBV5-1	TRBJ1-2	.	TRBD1	TGCGCCAGCAGCCGATCTGAACAGGGGGCGAATGGCTACACCTTC	CASSRSEQGANGYTF
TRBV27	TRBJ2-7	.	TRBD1	TGTGCCAGCAGTTTAGGACGGACAGGGGCCTACGAGCAGTACTTC	CASSLGRTGAYEQYF
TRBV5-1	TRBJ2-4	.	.	TGCGCCAGCAGCTTGGAGGGCAGGGGTGGTAAAAACATTCAGTACTTC	CASSLEGRGGKNIQYF
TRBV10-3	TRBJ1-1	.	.	TGTGCCATCAGTGAGTCGACTCAAGGGGACACTGAAGCTTTCTTT	CAISESTQGDTEAFF
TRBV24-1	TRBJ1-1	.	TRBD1	TGTGCCACCAGTACAGGGGGCTGGGACACTGAAGCTTTCTTT	CATSTGGWDTEAFF
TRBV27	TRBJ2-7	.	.	TGTGCCAGCAGTCCGGGGTCGGCGGGGGCCTCCTACGAGCAGTACTTC	CASSPGSAGASYEQYF
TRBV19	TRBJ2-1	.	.	TGTGCCAGTAGACAGGGATACAATGAGCAGTTCTTC	CASRQGYNEQFF
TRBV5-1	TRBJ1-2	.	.	TGCGCCAGCAGACCAGGGTCGTATGGCTACACCTTC	CASRPGSYGYTF
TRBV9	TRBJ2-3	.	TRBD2	TGTGCCAGCAGCGTAGGAGGGAGGGCCCGGGTAACAGATACGCAGTATTTT	CASSVGGRARVTDTQYF
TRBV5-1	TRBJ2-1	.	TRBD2	TGCGCCAGCAGCTTGGGAAGCGGGAGGGAGTACAATGAGCAGTTCTTC	CASSLGSGREYNEQFF
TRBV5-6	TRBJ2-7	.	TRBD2	TGTGCCAGCAGCTTTAGAAAAACTAGCGTCTCCTACGAGCAGTACTTC	CASSFRKTSVSYEQYF
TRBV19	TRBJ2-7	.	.	TGTGCCAGTAGTATAGACGGAGGAGGGGTGGTCTACGAGCAGTACTTC	CASSIDGGGVVYEQYF
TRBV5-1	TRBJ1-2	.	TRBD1	TGCGCCAGCAGCCGTCAACTGCAGGGGGCGGAGGGCTACACCTTC	CASSRQLQGAEGYTF
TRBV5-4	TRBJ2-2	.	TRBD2	TGTGCCAGCAGCGGATCTAGCGGCACCGGGGAGCTGTTTTTT	CASSGSSGTGELFF
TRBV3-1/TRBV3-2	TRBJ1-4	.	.	TGTGCCAGCAGCCAAGAGGGCAGGGATAATGAAAAACTGTTTTTT	CASSQEGRDNEKLFF
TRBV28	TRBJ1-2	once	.	TGTGCCAGCAGTTTCGGTGCTAACTATGGCTACACCTTC	CASSFGANYGYTF
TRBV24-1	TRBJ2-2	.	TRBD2	TGTGCCACCAGTGATTTCCTAGCGGGAGCCGGGGAGCTGTTTTTT	CATSDFLAGAGELFF
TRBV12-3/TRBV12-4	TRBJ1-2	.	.	TGTGCCAGCAACCTGTGGGGGGACTATGGCTACACCTTC	CASNLWGDYGYTF
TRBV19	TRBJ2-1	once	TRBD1	TGTGCCAGTAAGGATGGGACAGGGGCTTACAATGAGCAGTTCTTC	CASKDGTGAYNEQFF
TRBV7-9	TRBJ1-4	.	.	TGTGCCAGCAGCTCGGACAGCTCGAATGAAAAACTGTTTTTT	CASSSDSSNEKLFF
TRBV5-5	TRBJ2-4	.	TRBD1	TGTGCCAGCAGACAGGGGGCCAAAAACATTCAGTACTTC	CASRQGAKNIQYF
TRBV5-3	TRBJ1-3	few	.	TGTGCCAGAAGCTTGGACAGCTCTGGAAACACCATATATTTT	CARSLDSSGNTIYF
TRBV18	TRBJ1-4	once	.	TGTGCCAGCTCACCTGGGGCACAGAATGAAAAACTGTTTTTT	CASSPGAQNEKLFF
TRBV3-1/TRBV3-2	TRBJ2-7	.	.	TGTGCCAGCAGCCAGCTAGACAGCTCCTACGAGCAGTACTTC	CASSQLDSSYEQYF
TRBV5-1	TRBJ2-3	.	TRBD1	TGCGCCAGCAGCTTGGAGGGACAGAGGAGAGATACGCAGTATTTT	CASSLEGQRRDTQYF
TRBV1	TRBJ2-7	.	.	TGCACCAGCAGCCAATCCAGACAGGAAAGCTCCTACGAGCAGTACTTC	CTSSQSRQESSYEQYF
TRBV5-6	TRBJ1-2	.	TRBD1	TGTGCCAGCAGCCGGACAGGGATCCGGGGCTACACCTTC	CASSRTGIRGYTF
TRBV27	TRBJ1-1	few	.	TGTGCCAGCAGCCCCTTGGGGGGTGACACTGAAGCTTTCTTT	CASSPLGGDTEAFF
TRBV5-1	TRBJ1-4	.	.	TGCGCCAGCAGCTTGGAAGGGGCCTATAATGAAAAACTGTTTTTT	CASSLEGAYNEKLFF
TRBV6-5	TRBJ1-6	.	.	TGTGCCAGCAGCCGACGATGGCGGGACGACCTCCACTTT	CASSRRWRDDLHF
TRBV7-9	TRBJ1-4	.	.	TGTGCCAGCAGCACCAAACACGGGAAACTTGAAAAACTGTTTTTT	CASSTKHGKLEKLFF
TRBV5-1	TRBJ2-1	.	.	TGCGCCAGCAGCTTGACCAGCGACAGAGACAATGAGCAGTTCTTC	CASSLTSDRDNEQFF
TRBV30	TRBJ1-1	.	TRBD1	TGTGCCTGGAGTAGACAGGGCGGGTTCGAAGCTTTCTTT	CAWSRQGGFEAFF
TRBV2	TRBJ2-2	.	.	TGTGCCAGCTTTCTAGGCCGGGAGCTGTTTTTT	CASFLGRELFF
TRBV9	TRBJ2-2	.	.	TGTGCCAGCAGCGCCCATCCTCCGGGAGTTACGGGGGAGCTGTTTTTT	CASSAHPPGVTGELFF
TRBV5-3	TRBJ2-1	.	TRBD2	TGTGCCAGAAGCTTCTACGCGGGAGGCCTTCTGGGTGTTTCCTACAATGAGCAGTTCTTC	CARSFYAGGLLGVSYNEQFF
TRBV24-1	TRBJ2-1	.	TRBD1	TGTGCCACCAGTCTAGACAGGGATCGCAATGAGCAGTTCTTC	CATSLDRDRNEQFF
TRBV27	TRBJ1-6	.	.	TGTGCCAGCAGGTGGGACACAAGTAATTCACCCCTCCACTTT	CASRWDTSNSPLHF
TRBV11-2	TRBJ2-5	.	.	TGTGCCAGCAGCCCGGCCTGGGCCGGCGGGGAGACCCAGTACTTC	CASSPAWAGGETQYF